This T cell receptor beta chain was obtained from a study of T cells in Graves' hyperthyroidism and ophthalmopathy. Across 18 months, stable Graves' hyperthyroidism was marked by no progression to ophthalmopathy. Each patient was aged 18 to 65 and had newly diagnosed hyperthyroidism of under 2 months' duration. TCR beta CDR3 regions were amplified from RNA. RT-PCR in the first round (using the HTBI primer set) targeted the TCR CDR3. MiXCR was run by TCRdb on the multiplex PCR reads, yielding one entry per CDR3 protein. The sample includes 340,000 or so distinct CDR3 sequences, about 15% of them seen just once. After removal of 4 bases from V and 3 bases from J, the junction contained 7 bases not matched to a gene. CDR3 size: 18 residues.

The V call is TRBV12-3 or TRBV12-4, the J call TRBJ2-2, with 14 bases that match TRBD2. Sequencing was done on a sample of blood. The origin of this receptor is a man aged 25-45 years with Graves' hyperthyroidism. The DNA for the CDR3 is TGTGCCAGCAGTTGGAGACTAGCGGGAGGGCCCGACACCGGGGAGCTGTTTTTT. It translates to CASSWRLAGGPDTGELFF.